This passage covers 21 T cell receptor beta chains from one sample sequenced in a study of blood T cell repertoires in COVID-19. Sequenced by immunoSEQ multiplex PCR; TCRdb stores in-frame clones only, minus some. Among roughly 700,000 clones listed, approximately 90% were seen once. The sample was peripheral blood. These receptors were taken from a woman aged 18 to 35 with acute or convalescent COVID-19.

This chain's CDR3 is CASSLGQGETQYF. The CDR3 DNA is TGTGCCAGCAGCCTCGGACAAGGGGAGACCCAGTACTTC. The V and J genes are TRBV7-2 and TRBJ2-5, with D perhaps TRBD1 (5 bases). The germline V and J ends were trimmed by 5 bases and 5 bases, with 12 bases remaining between them. The CDR3 is 13 amino acids. Germline V lookup: CDR1 SGHTA, CDR2 FQGNSA.

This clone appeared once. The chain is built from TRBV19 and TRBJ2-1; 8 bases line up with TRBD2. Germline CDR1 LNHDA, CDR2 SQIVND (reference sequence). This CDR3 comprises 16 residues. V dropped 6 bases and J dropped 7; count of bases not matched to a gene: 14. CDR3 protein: CASSTPLAGTMNEQFF. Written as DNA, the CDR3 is TGTGCCAGTAGCACCCCATTAGCGGGGACTATGAATGAGCAGTTCTTC.

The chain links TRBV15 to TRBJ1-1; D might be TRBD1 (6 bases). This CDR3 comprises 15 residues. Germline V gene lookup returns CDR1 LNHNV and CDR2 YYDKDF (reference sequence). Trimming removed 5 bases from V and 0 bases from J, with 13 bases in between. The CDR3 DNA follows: TGTGCCACCAGCCTCGGGGACACTTTGAACACTGAAGCTTTCTTT. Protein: CATSLGDTLNTEAFF. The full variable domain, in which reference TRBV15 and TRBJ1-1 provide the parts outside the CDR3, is DAMVIQNPRYQVTQFGKPVTLSCSQTLNHNVMYWYQQKSSQAPKLLFHYYDKDFNNEADTPDNFQSRRPNTSFCFLDIRSPGLGDTAMYLCATSLGDTLNTEAFFGQGTRLTVV.

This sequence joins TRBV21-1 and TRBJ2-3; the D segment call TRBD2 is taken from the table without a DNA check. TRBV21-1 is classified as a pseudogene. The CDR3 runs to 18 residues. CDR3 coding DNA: TGTGCCAGCAGAGAACCGGGACTAGCGGGGGGACACCAGGATACGCAGTATTTT. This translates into CASREPGLAGGHQDTQYF.

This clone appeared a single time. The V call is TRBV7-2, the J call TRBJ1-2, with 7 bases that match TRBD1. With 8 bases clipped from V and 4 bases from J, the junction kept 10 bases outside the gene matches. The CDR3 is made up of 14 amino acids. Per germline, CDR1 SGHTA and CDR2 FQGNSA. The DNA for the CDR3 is TGTGCCAGCCAACCGCGACAGGGTCCCTATGGCTACACCTTC. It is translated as CASQPRQGPYGYTF.

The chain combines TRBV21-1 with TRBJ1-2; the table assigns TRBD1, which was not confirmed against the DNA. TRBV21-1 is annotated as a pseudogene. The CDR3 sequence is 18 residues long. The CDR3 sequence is CASSKSRDRDTRNYGYTF. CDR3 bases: TGTGCCAGCAGCAAATCTCGCGACCGGGACACTCGTAACTATGGCTACACCTTC.

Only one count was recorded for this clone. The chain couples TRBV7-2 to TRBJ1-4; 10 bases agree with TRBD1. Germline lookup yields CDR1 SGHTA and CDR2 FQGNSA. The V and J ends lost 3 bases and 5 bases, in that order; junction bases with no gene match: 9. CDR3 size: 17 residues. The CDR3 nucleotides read TGTGCCAGCAGCTTCCTCGGCCCGGGACAGGGGAATGAAAAACTGTTTTTT. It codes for CASSFLGPGQGNEKLFF.

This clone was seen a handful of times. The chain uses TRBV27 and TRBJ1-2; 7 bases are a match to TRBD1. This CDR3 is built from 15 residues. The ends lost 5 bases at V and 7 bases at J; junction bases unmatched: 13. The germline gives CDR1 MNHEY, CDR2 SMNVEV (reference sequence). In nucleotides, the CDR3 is TGTGCCAGCAGTCCCGAAGCGACAGGGACCCCTGGCTACACCTTC. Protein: CASSPEATGTPGYTF.

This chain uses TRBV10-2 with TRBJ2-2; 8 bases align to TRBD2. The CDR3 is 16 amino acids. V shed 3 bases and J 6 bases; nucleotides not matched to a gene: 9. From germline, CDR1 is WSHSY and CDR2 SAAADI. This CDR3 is CASSDFSAGGAGELFF. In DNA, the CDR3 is TGCGCCAGCAGTGATTTTTCGGCGGGGGGTGCCGGGGAGCTGTTTTTT.

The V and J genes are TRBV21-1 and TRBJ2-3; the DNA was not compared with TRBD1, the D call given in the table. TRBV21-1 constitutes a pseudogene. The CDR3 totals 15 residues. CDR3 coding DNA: TGTGCCAGCAGCAAAGGACAGAAACGAAACAATACGCAGTATTTT. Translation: CASSKGQKRNNTQYF.

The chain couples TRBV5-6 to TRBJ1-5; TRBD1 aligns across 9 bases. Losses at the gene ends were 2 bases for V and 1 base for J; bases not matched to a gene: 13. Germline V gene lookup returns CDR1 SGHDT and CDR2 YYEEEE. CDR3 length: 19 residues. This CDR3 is CASSFTLGQGPVSNQPQHF. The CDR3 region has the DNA TGTGCCAGCAGCTTTACATTAGGACAGGGGCCCGTGAGCAATCAGCCCCAGCATTTT.

The CDR3 is CSASRQGSSYEQYF. DNA for the CDR3: TGCAGTGCTAGTAGACAGGGGAGCTCCTACGAGCAGTACTTC. This rearrangement joins TRBV20-1 to TRBJ2-7; TRBD1 matches 8 bases. Looked up from germline, CDR1 is DFQATT and CDR2 is SNEGSKA (reference sequence). The V and J ends lost 3 bases and 0 bases, in that order; junction bases with no gene match: 4. This CDR3 is built from 14 residues.

The CDR3 region has the DNA TGTGCCAGCAGGATAACAGGGCGGCCCACAGATACGCAGTATTTT. Translation: CASRITGRPTDTQYF. The V gene is TRBV2, the J gene TRBJ2-3, with D perhaps matching TRBD1 (6 bases). The CDR3 runs to 15 residues. Trimming pared 6 bases from V and 2 bases from J, leaving 15 bases between. Germline V gives CDR1 SNHLY, CDR2 FYNNEI.

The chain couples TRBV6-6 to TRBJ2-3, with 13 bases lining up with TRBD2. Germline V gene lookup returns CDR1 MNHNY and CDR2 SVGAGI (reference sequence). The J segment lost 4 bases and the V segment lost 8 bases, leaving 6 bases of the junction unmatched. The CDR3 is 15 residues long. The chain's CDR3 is CASGLGTSGADTQYF. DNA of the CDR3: TGTGCCAGCGGGCTGGGGACTAGCGGGGCAGATACGCAGTATTTT.

The CDR3 DNA is TGTGCCATCAGTGAGGAGACAGGGATCGCCCACGAGCAGTACTTC. Its translation is CAISEETGIAHEQYF. The rearrangement links TRBV10-3 to TRBJ2-7, with 7 nucleotides matching TRBD1. This CDR3 has 15 amino acids. Germline lookup yields CDR1 ENHRY and CDR2 SYGVKD. V lost 2 bases, J lost 5 bases, and 9 bases stayed unmatched.

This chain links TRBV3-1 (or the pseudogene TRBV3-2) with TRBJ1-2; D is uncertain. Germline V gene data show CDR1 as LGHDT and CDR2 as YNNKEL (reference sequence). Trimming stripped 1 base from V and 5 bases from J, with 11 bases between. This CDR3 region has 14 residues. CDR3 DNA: TGTGCCAGCAGCCAAGGGGCGCAGGTTTATGGCTACACCTTC. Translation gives CASSQGAQVYGYTF.

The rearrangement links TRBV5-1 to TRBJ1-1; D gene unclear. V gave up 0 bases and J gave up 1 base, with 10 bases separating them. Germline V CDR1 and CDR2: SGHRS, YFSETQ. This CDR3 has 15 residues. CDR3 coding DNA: TGCGCCAGCAGCTTGGACAGAGTTCAGAACACTGAAGCTTTCTTT. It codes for CASSLDRVQNTEAFF.

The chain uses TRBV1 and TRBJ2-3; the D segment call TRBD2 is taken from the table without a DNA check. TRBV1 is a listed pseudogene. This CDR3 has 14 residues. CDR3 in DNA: TGCACCAGCAGCCAAGTTGCTCCCGAGGATACGCAGTATTTT. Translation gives CTSSQVAPEDTQYF.

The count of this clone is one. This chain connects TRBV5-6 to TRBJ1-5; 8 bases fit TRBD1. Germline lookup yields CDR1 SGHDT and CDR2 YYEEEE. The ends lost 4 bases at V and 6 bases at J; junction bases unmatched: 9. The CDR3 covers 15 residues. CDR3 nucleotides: TGTGCCAGCAGCGTAGGACAGGGAACTTTTCAGCCCCAGCATTTT. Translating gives CASSVGQGTFQPQHF.

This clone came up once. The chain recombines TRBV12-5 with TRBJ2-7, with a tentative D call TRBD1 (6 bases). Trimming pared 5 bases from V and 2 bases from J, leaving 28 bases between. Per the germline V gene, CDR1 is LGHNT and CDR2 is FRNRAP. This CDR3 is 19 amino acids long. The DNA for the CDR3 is TGTGCTAGTGGTCCTAAGAATCCAATAACCGGGACATTAACCTACGAGCAGTACTTC. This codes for CASGPKNPITGTLTYEQYF.

The CDR3 spells CASSKALEGTYEQYF. The DNA of the CDR3 is TGTGCCAGCAGCAAAGCCCTAGAGGGTACCTACGAGCAGTACTTC. The V call is TRBV21-1, the J call TRBJ2-7; the table's TRBD2 call for D was not verified on the DNA. TRBV21-1 is tagged as a pseudogene. This CDR3 has 15 amino acids.